This TCR beta chain originates from a study of blood T cells in healthy people across ages. Whole-study findings and limits: Higher diversity, along with more naive CD4+ cells, distinguished long-lived donors from aged donors. Across samples, TCR beta diversity tracked strongly with naive T cell percentage. Calculation of diversity from one million T cells yielded estimates considered to be underestimates.

PCR was performed a second time for about 7 to 12 cycles using a sample-barcoded 5' primer and a J-beta primer mix. TCRdb processed the 5' RACE reads anew with MiXCR; each CDR3 protein has one entry. The data show about 1.7 million distinct CDR3 sequences, about 30% seen once. This clonotype was detected ten times or more. Its target is not known. Per germline, CDR1 WNHNN and CDR2 SYGVQD (reference sequence). Trimming took 0 bases from V and 2 from J, leaving 14 bases between them. The CDR3 consists of 17 residues. The TCR was taken from a young woman in good health. Sequenced input: blood. The V gene is TRBV10-1, the J gene TRBJ2-1, with D possibly matching TRBD2 (6 bases). Here the CDR3 DNA reads TGCGCCAGCAGTGAGTCGAGGAAGCTAGCGACCTACAATGAGCAGTTCTTC. Protein product: CASSESRKLATYNEQFF.